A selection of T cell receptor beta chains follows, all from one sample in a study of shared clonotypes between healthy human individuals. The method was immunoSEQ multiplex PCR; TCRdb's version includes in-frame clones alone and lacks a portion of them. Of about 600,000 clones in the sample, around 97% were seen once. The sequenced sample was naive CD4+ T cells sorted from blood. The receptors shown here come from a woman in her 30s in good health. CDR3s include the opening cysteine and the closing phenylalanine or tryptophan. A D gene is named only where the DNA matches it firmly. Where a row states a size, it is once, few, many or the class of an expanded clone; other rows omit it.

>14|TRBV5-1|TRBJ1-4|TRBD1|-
CASSQTGGGEKLFF
TGCGCCAGCAGCCAGACAGGGGGAGGTGAAAAACTGTTTTTT
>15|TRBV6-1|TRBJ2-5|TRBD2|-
CASSEGTSPPETQYF
TGTGCCAGCAGTGAAGGGACTAGCCCGCCAGAGACCCAGTACTTC
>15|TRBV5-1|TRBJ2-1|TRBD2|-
CASSLVAGSYNEQFF
TGCGCCAGCAGCTTGGTAGCGGGTAGTTACAATGAGCAGTTCTTC
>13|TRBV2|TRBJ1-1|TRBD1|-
CAIRDRVATEAFF
TGTGCCATTAGGGACAGGGTAGCCACTGAAGCTTTCTTT
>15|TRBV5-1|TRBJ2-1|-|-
CASSLGFGSGGEQFF
TGCGCCAGCAGCTTGGGATTCGGCTCAGGCGGGGAGCAGTTCTTC
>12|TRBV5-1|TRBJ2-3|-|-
CASRLATDTQYF
TGCGCCAGTCGGTTGGCCACAGATACGCAGTATTTT
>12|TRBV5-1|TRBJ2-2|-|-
CASSYHPGELFF
TGCGCCAGCAGCTACCACCCCGGGGAGCTGTTTTTT
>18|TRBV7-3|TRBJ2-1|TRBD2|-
CASSLTRVLAGGDNEQFF
TGTGCCAGCAGCTTAACTAGGGTACTAGCGGGAGGAGACAATGAGCAGTTCTTC
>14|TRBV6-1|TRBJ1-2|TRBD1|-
CASSDGQGPYGYTF
TGTGCCAGCAGCGATGGACAGGGACCCTATGGCTACACCTTC
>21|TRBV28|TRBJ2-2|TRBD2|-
CASSLKPGLAGVVGRGGELFF
TGTGCCAGCAGCCTAAAACCGGGACTAGCGGGAGTAGTCGGGCGCGGCGGGGAGCTGTTTTTT
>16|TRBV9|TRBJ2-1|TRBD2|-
CASSVGQASGSREQFF
TGTGCCAGCAGCGTAGGACAGGCTAGCGGGAGTCGTGAGCAGTTCTTC
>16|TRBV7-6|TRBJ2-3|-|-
CASSPQGSTRPDTQYF
TGTGCCAGCAGCCCCCAAGGCTCGACTAGGCCAGATACGCAGTATTTT
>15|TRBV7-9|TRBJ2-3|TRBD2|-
CASSLLAGATDTQYF
TGTGCCAGCAGCTTGTTAGCGGGAGCCACAGATACGCAGTATTTT
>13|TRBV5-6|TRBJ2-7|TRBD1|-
CASGRQGPLEQYF
TGTGCCAGCGGCCGACAGGGGCCCCTCGAGCAGTACTTC
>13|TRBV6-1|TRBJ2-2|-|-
CASSEVQGRELFF
TGTGCCAGCAGTGAAGTACAGGGTCGGGAGCTGTTTTTT
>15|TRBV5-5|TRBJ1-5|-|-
CASSLAWAGSQPQHF
TGTGCCAGCAGCTTGGCCTGGGCAGGGAGCCAGCCCCAGCATTTT
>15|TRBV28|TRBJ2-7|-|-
CASSFSQGVTYEQYF
TGTGCCAGCAGTTTTAGCCAGGGTGTGACCTACGAGCAGTACTTC
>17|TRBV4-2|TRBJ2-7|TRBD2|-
CASSLPYRTSGPYEQYF
TGTGCCAGCAGCCTACCCTACCGGACTAGCGGTCCCTACGAGCAGTACTTC
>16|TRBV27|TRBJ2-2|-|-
CASRRYAGSDTGELFF
TGTGCCAGCAGGCGCTATGCCGGGAGTGACACCGGGGAGCTGTTTTTT
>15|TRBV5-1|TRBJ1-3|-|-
CASSFSGTTGNTIYF
TGCGCCAGCAGCTTCTCGGGTACTACTGGAAACACCATATATTTT
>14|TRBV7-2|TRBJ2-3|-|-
CASSFRTGPDTQYF
TGTGCCAGCAGCTTCCGAACAGGTCCAGATACGCAGTATTTT
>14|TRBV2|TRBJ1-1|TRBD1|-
CASSDGTGGPEAFF
TGTGCCAGCAGTGATGGGACAGGGGGCCCCGAAGCTTTCTTT
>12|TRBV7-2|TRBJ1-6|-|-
CASSGGPPPLHF
TGTGCCAGCAGCGGAGGACCGCCACCCCTCCACTTT
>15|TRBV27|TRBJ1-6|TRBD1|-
CASSLQTGVNSPLHF
TGTGCCAGCAGTTTACAGACAGGGGTTAATTCACCCCTCCACTTT
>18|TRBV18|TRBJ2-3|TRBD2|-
CASSPPGLAGLRPDTQYF
TGTGCCAGCTCACCGCCGGGACTAGCGGGACTTAGGCCAGATACGCAGTATTTT
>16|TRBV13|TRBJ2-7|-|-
CASSLLRVQVSGEQYF
TGTGCCAGCAGCTTGTTGAGGGTCCAGGTGTCTGGCGAGCAGTACTTC
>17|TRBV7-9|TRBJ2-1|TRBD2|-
CASSLGTSGNPPNEQFF
TGTGCCAGCAGCTTAGGGACTAGCGGCAACCCCCCCAATGAGCAGTTCTTC
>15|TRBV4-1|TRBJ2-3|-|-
CASSQERLHRDTQYF
TGCGCCAGCAGCCAAGAAAGGCTCCATAGGGATACGCAGTATTTT
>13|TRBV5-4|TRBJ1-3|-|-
CASSLGQPNTIYF
TGTGCCAGCAGCTTGGGACAGCCGAACACCATATATTTT
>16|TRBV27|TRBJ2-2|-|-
CASSLWDMEDTGELFF
TGTGCCAGCAGTTTATGGGACATGGAGGACACCGGGGAGCTGTTTTTT
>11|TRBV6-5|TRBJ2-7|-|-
CASRGGTEQYF
TGTGCCAGCAGAGGCGGGACGGAGCAGTACTTC
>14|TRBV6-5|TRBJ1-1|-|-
CASRAGARNTEAFF
TGTGCCAGCAGAGCAGGGGCCCGGAACACTGAAGCTTTCTTT
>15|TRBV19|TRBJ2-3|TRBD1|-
CASSMSSGQSDTQYF
TGTGCCAGTAGTATGTCGTCGGGACAGTCGGATACGCAGTATTTT
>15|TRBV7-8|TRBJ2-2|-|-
CASSYPVKGGGELFF
TGTGCCAGCAGCTACCCCGTCAAGGGTGGCGGGGAGCTGTTTTTT
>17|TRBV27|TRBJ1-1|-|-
CASSLSFVSYMNTEAFF
TGTGCCAGCAGTTTATCGTTTGTCAGTTACATGAACACTGAAGCTTTCTTT
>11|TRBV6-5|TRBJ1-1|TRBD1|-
CASSQGQMAFF
TGTGCCAGCAGTCAGGGACAGATGGCTTTCTTT
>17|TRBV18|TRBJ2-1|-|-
CASSPNLKGSSYNEQFF
TGTGCCAGCTCACCAAATCTTAAGGGGAGCTCCTACAATGAGCAGTTCTTC
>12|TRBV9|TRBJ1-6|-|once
CASSAARSPLHF
TGTGCCAGCAGCGCGGCCCGATCACCCCTCCACTTT
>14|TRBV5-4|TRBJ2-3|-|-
CASRKYGVGDTQYF
TGTGCCAGCAGAAAGTACGGGGTGGGAGATACGCAGTATTTT
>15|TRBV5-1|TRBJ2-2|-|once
CASSLVLVGTGELFF
TGCGCCAGCAGCTTGGTTCTAGTTGGGACCGGGGAGCTGTTTTTT
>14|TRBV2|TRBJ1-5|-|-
CASSGIGRNQPQHF
TGTGCCAGCAGTGGGATTGGGAGAAATCAGCCCCAGCATTTT
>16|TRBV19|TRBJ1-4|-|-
CASNPRRGSTHEKLFF
TGTGCCAGTAACCCCAGGAGGGGCTCAACTCATGAAAAACTGTTTTTT
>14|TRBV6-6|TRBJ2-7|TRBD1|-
CASRRSGQGYEQYF
TGTGCCAGCAGGAGGTCGGGACAGGGATACGAGCAGTACTTC
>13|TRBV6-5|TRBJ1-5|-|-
CASSYSLNQPQHF
TGTGCCAGCAGTTACTCGTTAAATCAGCCCCAGCATTTT
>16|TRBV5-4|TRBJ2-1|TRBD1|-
CASSSGQDLSYNEQFF
TGTGCCAGCAGCTCAGGACAGGATTTATCGTACAATGAGCAGTTCTTC
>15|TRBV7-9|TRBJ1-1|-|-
CASSSHRFQNTEAFF
TGTGCCAGCAGCTCGCATAGGTTCCAGAACACTGAAGCTTTCTTT
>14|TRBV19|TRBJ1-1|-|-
CASSTLFGYTEAFF
TGTGCCAGTAGTACCCTCTTCGGTTACACTGAAGCTTTCTTT
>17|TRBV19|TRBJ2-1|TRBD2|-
CASRPGGSGGHYNEQFF
TGTGCCAGTAGACCAGGGGGTAGCGGGGGACATTACAATGAGCAGTTCTTC
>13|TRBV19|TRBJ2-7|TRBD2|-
CASSREGRYEQYF
TGTGCCAGTAGTCGGGAGGGCCGGTACGAGCAGTACTTC
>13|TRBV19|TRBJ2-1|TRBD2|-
CASSLAGGLEQFF
TGTGCCAGTAGTTTAGCGGGAGGCCTAGAGCAGTTCTTC
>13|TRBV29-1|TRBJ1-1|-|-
CSVARGRRTEAFF
TGCAGCGTTGCTCGGGGGCGCCGCACTGAAGCTTTCTTT
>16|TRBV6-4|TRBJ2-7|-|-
CASSDSKLGGIYEQYF
TGTGCCAGCAGTGACTCGAAACTTGGAGGGATCTACGAGCAGTACTTC
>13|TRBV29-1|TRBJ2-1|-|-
CSVDVGSYNEQFF
TGCAGCGTTGACGTCGGATCCTACAATGAGCAGTTCTTC
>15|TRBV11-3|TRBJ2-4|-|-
CASSPGGGAKNIQYF
TGTGCCAGCAGCCCCGGCGGGGGCGCCAAAAACATTCAGTACTTC
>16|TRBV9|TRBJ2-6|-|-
CASSVGAYSGANVLTF
TGTGCCAGCAGCGTAGGGGCCTACTCTGGGGCCAACGTCCTGACTTTC
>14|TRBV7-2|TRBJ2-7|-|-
CASSLAPTGYEQYF
TGTGCCAGCAGCTTAGCCCCCACAGGTTACGAGCAGTACTTC
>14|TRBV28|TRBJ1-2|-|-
CASSQQGFIYGYTF
TGTGCCAGCAGCCAACAGGGCTTCATCTATGGCTACACCTTC
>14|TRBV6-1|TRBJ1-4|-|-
CASSDTRGLGKLFF
TGTGCCAGCAGTGATACCAGAGGATTGGGGAAACTGTTTTTT
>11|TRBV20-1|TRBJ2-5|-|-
CGRSHQETQYF
TGCGGAAGATCCCACCAAGAGACCCAGTACTTC